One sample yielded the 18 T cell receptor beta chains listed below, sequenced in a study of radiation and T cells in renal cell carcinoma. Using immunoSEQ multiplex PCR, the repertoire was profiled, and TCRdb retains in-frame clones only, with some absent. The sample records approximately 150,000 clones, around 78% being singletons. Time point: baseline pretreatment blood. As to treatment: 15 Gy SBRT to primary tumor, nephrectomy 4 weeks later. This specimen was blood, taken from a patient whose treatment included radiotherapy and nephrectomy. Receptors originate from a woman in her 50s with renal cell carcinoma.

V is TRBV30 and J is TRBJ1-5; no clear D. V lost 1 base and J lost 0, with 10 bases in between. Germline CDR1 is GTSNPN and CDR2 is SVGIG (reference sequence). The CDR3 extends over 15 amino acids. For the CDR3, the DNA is TGTGCCTGGAGTGACGCAGGTAATAGCAATCAGCCCCAGCATTTT. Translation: CAWSDAGNSNQPQHF. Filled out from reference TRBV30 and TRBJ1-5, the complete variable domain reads SQTIHQWPATLVQPVGSPLSLECTVEGTSNPNLYWYRQAAGRGLQLLFYSVGIGQISSEVPQNLSASRPQDRQFILSSKKLLLSDSGFYLCAWSDAGNSNQPQHFGDGTRLSIL.

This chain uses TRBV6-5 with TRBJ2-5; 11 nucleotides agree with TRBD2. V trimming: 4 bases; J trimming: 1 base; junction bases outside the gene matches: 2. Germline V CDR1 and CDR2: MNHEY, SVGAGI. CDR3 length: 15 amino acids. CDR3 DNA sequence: TGTGCCAGCAGTTCCGGACTAGCGGGCCAAGAGACCCAGTACTTC. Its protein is CASSSGLAGQETQYF.

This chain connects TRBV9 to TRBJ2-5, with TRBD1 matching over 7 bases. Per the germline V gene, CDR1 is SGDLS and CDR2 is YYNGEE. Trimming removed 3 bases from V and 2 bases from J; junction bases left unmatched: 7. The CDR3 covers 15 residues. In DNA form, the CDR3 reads TGTGCCAGCAGCGGACTCGGGACAGAACAAGAGACCCAGTACTTC. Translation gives CASSGLGTEQETQYF.

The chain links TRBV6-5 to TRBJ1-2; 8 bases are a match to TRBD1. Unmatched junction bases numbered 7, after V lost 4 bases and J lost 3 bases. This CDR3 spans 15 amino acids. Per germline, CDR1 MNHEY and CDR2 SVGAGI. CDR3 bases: TGTGCCAGCAGTTCACCGGGACAGGCCGACTATGGCTACACCTTC. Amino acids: CASSSPGQADYGYTF.

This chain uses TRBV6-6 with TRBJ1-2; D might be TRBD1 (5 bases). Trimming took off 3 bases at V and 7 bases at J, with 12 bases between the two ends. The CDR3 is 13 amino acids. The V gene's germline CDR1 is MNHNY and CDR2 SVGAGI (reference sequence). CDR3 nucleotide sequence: TGTGCCAGCAGTTATTCGGGGGGGACTGGCTACACCTTC. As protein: CASSYSGGTGYTF.

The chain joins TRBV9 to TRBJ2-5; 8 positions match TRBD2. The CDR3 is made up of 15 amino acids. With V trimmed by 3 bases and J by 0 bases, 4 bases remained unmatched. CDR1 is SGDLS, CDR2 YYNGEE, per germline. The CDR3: CASSALAGYQETQYF. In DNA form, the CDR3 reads TGTGCCAGCAGCGCCTTAGCGGGGTACCAAGAGACCCAGTACTTC. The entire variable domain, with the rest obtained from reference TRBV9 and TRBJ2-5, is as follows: DSGVTQTPKHLITATGQRVTLRCSPRSGDLSVYWYQQSLDQGLQFLIQYYNGEERAKGNILERFSAQQFPDLHSELNLSSLELGDSALYFCASSALAGYQETQYFGPGTRLLVL.

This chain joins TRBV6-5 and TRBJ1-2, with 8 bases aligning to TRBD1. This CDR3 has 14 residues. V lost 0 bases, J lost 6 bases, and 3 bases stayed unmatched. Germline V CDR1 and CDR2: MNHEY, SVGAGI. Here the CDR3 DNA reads TGTGCCAGCAGTTACTCGACAGGGGAGAATGGCTACACCTTC. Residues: CASSYSTGENGYTF.

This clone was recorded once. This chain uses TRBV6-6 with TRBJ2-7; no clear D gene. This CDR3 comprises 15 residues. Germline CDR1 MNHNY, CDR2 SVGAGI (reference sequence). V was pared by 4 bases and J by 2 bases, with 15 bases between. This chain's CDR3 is CASSSGSGRPYEQYF. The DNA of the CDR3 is TGTGCCAGCAGTTCTGGGTCAGGTCGGCCCTACGAGCAGTACTTC.

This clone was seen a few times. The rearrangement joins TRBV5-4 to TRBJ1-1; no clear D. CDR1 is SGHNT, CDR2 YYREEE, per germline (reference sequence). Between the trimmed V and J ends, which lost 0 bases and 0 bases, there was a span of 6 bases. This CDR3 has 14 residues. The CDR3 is CASSLEGMNTEAFF. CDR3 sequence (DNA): TGTGCCAGCAGCTTGGAGGGCATGAACACTGAAGCTTTCTTT.

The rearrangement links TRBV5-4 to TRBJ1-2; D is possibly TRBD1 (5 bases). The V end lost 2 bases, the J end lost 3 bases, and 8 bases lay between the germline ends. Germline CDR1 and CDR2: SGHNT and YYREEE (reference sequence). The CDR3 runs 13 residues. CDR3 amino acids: CASSFPGDYGYTF. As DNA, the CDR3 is TGTGCCAGCAGCTTCCCGGGGGACTATGGCTACACCTTC.

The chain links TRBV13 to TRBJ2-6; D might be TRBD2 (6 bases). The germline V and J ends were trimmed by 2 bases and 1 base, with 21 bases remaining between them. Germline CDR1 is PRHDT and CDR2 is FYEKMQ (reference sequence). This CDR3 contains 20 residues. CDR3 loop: CASSLLSDGGVISGANVLTF. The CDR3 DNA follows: TGTGCCAGCAGCTTACTTTCTGACGGGGGAGTGATTTCTGGGGCCAACGTCCTGACTTTC.

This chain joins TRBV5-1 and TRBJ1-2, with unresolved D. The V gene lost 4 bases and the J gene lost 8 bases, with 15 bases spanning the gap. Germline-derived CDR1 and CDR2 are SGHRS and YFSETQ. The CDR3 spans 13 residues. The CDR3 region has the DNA TGCGCCAGCAGCGGGCCGGCTGTCGGGGGCTACACCTTC. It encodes CASSGPAVGGYTF.

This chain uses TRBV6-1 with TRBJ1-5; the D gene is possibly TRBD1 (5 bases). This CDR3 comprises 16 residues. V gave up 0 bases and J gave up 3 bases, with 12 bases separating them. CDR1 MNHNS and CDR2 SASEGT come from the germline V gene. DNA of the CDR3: TGTGCCAGCAGTGAAGCGCTTCGACAGTACAATCAGCCCCAGCATTTT. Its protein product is CASSEALRQYNQPQHF.

In nucleotides, the CDR3 is TGTGCCAGCAGCCAAGACAGGGGGCGAATTGCAGATACGCAGTATTTT. Amino acid sequence: CASSQDRGRIADTQYF. This sequence joins TRBV5-4 and TRBJ2-3, with 10 nucleotides matching TRBD1. Looked up from germline, CDR1 is SGHNT and CDR2 is YYREEE (reference sequence). V trimming: 4 bases; J trimming: 4 bases; junction bases outside the gene matches: 9. The CDR3 is 16 amino acids.

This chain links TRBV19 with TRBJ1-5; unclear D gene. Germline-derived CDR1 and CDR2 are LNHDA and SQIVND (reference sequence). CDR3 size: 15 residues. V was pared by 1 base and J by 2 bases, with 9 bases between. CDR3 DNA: TGTGCCAGTAGTATAGTTAAGGGTGGCAATCAGCCCCAGCATTTT. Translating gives CASSIVKGGNQPQHF. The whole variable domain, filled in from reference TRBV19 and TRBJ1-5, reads DGGITQSPKYLFRKEGQNVTLSCEQNLNHDAMYWYRQDPGQGLRLIYYSQIVNDFQKGDIAEGYSVSREKKESFPLTVTSAQKNPTAFYLCASSIVKGGNQPQHFGDGTRLSIL.

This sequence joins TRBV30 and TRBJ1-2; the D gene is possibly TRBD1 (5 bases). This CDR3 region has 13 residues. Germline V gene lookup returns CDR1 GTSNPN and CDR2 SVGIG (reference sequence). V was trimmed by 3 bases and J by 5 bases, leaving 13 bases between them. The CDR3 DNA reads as TGTGCCTGGAGCCGGGACCGGCCTTATGGCTACACCTTC. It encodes CAWSRDRPYGYTF.

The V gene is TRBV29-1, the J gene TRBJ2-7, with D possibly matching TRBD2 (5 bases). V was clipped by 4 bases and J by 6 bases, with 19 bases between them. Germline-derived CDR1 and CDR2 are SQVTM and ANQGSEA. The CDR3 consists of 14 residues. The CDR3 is CSVVIPSRSLEQYF. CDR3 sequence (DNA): TGCAGCGTTGTCATCCCTAGCCGCTCCCTCGAGCAGTACTTC.

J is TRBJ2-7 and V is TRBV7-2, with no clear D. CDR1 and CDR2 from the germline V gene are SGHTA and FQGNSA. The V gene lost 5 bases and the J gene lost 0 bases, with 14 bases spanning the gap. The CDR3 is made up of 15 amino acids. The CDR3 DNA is TGTGCCAGCAGCCCTCTTCCGGCTAACTCCTACGAGCAGTACTTC. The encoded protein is CASSPLPANSYEQYF. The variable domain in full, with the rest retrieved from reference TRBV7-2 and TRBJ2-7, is GAGVSQSPSNKVTEKGKDVELRCDPISGHTALYWYRQSLGQGLEFLIYFQGNSAPDKSGLPSDRFSAERTGGSVSTLTIQRTQQEDSAVYLCASSPLPANSYEQYFGPGTRLTVT.